This entry is about one T cell receptor beta chain. These data belong to a study of T cell changes during pregnancy in multiple sclerosis. The repertoire was sequenced with immunoSEQ multiplex PCR; TCRdb's copy has only in-frame clones and lacks some. The sample includes around 99,000 clones, roughly 90% of them seen just once. The CDR3 loop spans 15 amino acids. Per the germline V gene, CDR1 is GTSNPN and CDR2 is SVGIG (reference sequence). Trimming at V came to 3 bases and at J to 1 base, leaving 6 bases not matched to a gene. This sequence originates from a female donor in good health, enrolled as a control in a pregnancy study. Source: peripheral blood, taken in the third trimester of pregnancy. The chain is built from TRBV30 and TRBJ2-7; 10 bases are a match to TRBD1. This CDR3 reads CAWRAGTGASYEQYF. In nucleotides, the CDR3 is TGTGCCTGGAGAGCCGGGACAGGGGCGTCCTACGAGCAGTACTTC.